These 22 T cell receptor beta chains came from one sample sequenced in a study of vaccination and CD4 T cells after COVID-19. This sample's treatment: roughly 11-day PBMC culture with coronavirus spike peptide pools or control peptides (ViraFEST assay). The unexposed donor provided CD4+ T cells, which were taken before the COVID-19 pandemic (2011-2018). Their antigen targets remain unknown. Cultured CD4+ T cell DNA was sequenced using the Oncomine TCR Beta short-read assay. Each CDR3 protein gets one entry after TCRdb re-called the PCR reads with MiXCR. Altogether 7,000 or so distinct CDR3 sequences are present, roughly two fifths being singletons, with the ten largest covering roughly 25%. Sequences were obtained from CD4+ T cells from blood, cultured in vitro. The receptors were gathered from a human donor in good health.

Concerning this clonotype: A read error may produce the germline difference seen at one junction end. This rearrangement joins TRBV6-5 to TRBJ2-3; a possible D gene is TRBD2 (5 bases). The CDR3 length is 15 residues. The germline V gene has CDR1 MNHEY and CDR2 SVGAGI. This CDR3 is CASSDSGSSTDTQYF. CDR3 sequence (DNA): TGTGCCAGCAGTGACTCGGGATCAAGCACAGATACGCAGTATTTT.

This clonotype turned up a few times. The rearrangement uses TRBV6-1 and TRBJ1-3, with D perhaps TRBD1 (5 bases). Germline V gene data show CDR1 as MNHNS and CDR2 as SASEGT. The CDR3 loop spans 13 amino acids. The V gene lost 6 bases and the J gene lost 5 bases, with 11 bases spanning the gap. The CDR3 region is CASSLDSRNTIYF. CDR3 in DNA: TGTGCCAGCAGCCTCGACAGCCGAAACACCATATATTTT.

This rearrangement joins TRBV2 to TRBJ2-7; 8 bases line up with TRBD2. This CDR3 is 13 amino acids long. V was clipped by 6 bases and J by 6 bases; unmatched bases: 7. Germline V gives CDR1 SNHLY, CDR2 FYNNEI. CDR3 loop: CASRATSATEQYF. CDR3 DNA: TGTGCCAGCAGGGCGACTAGCGCGACCGAGCAGTACTTC. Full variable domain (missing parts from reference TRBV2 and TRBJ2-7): EPEVTQTPSHQVTQMGQEVILRCVPISNHLYFYWYRQILGQKVEFLVSFYNNEISEKSEIFDDQFSVERPDGSNFTLKIRSTKLEDSAMYFCASRATSATEQYFGPGTRLTVT.

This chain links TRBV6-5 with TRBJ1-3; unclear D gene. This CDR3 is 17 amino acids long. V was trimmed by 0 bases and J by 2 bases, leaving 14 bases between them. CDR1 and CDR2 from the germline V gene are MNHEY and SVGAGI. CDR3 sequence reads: CASSYSYQENAGNTIYF. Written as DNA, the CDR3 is TGTGCCAGCAGTTACTCGTACCAGGAAAATGCTGGAAACACCATATATTTT.

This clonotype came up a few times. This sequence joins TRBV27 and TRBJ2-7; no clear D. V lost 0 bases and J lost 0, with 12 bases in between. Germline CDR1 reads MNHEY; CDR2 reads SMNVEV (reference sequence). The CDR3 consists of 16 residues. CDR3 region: CASSLSDPAYSYEQYF. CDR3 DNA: TGTGCCAGCAGTTTATCTGATCCAGCTTACTCCTACGAGCAGTACTTC.

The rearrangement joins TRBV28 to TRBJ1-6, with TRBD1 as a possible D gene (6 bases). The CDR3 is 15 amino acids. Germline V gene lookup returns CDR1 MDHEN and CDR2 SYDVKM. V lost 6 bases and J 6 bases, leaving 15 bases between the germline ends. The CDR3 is CASRTPGALNSPLHF. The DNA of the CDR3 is TGTGCCAGCAGAACCCCAGGGGCGCTTAATTCACCCCTCCACTTT.

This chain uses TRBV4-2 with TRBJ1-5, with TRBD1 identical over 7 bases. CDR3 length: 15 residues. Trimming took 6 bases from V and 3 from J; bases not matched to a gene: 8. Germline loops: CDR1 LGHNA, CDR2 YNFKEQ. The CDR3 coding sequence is TGTGCCAGCAGTTCTTCAGGGGGGACCAATCAGCCCCAGCATTTT. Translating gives CASSSSGGTNQPQHF.

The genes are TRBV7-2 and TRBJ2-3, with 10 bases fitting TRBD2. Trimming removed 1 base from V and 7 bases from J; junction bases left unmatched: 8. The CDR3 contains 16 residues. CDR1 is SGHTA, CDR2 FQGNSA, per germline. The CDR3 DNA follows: TGTGCCAGCAGCTTAGAGGGAGCGGGAGGGTGGTATACGCAGTATTTT. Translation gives CASSLEGAGGWYTQYF. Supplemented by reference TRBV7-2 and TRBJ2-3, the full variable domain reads GAGVSQSPSNKVTEKGKDVELRCDPISGHTALYWYRQSLGQGLEFLIYFQGNSAPDKSGLPSDRFSAERTGGSVSTLTIQRTQQEDSAVYLCASSLEGAGGWYTQYFGPGTRLTVL.

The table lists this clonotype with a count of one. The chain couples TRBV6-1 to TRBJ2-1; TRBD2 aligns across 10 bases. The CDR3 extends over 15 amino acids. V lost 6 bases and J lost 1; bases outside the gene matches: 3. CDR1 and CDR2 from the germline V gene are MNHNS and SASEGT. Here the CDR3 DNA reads TGTGCCAGCAGGGATAGCGGGAGGTCCTACAATGAGCAGTTCTTC. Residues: CASRDSGRSYNEQFF.

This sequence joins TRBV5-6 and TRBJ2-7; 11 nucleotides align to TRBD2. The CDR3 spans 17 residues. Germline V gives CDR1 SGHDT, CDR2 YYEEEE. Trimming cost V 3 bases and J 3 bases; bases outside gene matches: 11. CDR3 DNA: TGTGCCAGCAGCTCGGGGCTAGCGGGAGGTTCGTACTACGAGCAGTACTTC. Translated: CASSSGLAGGSYYEQYF.

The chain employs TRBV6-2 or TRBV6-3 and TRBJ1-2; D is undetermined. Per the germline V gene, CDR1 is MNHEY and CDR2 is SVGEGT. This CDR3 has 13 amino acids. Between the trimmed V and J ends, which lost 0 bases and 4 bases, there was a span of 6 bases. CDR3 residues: CASSYSLVYGYTF. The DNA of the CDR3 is TGTGCCAGCAGTTACTCCCTGGTCTATGGCTACACCTTC.

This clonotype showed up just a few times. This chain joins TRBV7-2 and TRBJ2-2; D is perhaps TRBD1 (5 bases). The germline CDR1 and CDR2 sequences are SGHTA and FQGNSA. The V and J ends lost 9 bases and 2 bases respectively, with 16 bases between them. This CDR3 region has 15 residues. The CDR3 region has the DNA TGTGCCAGTCCAAGGGGCACCCAAAACACCGGGGAGCTGTTTTTT. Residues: CASPRGTQNTGELFF.

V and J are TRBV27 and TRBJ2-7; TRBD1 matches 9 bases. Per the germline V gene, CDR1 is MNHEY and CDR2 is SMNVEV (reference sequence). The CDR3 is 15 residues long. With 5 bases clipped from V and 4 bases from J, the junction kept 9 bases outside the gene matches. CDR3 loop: CASSPRDRAAYEQYF. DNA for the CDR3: TGTGCCAGCAGTCCCCGGGACAGGGCGGCTTACGAGCAGTACTTC.

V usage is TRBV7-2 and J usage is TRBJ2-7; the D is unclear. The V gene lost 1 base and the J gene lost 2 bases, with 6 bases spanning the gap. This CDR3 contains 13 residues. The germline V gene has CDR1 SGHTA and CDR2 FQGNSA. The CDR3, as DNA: TGTGCCAGCAGCTTAGGATCTACCTACGAGCAGTACTTC. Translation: CASSLGSTYEQYF.

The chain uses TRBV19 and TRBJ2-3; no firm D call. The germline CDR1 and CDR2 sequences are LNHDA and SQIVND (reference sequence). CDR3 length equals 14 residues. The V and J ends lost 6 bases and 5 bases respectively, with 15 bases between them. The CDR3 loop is CASRRTGVKDTQYF. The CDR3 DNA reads TGTGCCAGTAGGCGGACGGGCGTAAAAGATACGCAGTATTTT.

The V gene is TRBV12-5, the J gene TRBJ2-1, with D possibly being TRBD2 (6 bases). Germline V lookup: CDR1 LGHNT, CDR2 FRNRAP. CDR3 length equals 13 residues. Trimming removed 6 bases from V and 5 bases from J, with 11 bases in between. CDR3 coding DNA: TGTGCTAGTGGGCCGCGGGGAAACAATGAGCAGTTCTTC. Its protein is CASGPRGNNEQFF.

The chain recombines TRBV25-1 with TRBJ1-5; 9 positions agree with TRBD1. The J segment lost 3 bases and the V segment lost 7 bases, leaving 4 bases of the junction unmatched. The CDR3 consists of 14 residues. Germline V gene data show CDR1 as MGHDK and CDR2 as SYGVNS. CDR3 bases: TGTGCCAGCATGGGGACAGGGTTCAATCAGCCCCAGCATTTT. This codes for CASMGTGFNQPQHF.

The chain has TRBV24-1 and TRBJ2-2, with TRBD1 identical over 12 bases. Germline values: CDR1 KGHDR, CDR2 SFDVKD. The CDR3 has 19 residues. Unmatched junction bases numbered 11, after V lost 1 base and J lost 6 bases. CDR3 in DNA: TGTGCCACCAGTGATTTTCGGGACAGGGGGCTTAGGTTCCCCGGGGAGCTGTTTTTT. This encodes CATSDFRDRGLRFPGELFF.

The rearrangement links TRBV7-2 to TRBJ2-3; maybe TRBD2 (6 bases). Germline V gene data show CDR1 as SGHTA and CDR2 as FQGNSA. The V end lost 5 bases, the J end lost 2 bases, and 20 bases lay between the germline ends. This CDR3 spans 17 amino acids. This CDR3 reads CASSRLGGRGLTDTQYF. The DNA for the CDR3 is TGTGCCAGCAGCCGACTGGGGGGACGGGGCCTCACAGATACGCAGTATTTT.

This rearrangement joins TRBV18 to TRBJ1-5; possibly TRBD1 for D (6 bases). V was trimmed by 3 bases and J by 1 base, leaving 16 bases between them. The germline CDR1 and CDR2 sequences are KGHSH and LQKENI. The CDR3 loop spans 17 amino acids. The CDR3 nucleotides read TGTGCCAGCTCACCGTTTGGGGGGGCAATGAGCAATCAGCCCCAGCATTTT. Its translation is CASSPFGGAMSNQPQHF.

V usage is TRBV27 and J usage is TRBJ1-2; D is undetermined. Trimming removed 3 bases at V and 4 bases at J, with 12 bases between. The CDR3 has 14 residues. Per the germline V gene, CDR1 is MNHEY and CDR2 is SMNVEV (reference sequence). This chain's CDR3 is CASSLFDGSYGYTF. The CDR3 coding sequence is TGTGCCAGCAGTTTGTTTGACGGGTCCTATGGCTACACCTTC.

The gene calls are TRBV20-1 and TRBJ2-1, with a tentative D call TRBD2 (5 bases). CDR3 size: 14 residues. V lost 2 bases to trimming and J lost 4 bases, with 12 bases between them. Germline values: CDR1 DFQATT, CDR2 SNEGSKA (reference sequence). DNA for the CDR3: TGCAGTGCTAGACCTCGGACTTCGTACAATGAGCAGTTCTTC. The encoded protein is CSARPRTSYNEQFF.